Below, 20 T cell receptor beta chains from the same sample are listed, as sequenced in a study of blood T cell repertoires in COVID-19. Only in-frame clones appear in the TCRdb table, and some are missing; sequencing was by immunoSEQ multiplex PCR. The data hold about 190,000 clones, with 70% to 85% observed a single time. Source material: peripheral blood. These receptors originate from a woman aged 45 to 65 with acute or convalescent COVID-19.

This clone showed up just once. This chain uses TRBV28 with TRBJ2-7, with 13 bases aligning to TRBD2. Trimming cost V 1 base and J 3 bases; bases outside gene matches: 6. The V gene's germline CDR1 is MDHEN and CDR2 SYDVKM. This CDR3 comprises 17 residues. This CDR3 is CASSLLVGLAGVYEQYF. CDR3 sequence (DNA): TGTGCCAGCAGTTTATTGGTAGGACTAGCGGGAGTCTACGAGCAGTACTTC.

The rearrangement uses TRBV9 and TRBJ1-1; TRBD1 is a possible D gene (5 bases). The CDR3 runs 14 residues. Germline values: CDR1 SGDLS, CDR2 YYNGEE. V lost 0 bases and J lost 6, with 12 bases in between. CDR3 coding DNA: TGTGCCAGCAGCGTAGAGGACATGTACCCTGAAGCTTTCTTT. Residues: CASSVEDMYPEAFF.

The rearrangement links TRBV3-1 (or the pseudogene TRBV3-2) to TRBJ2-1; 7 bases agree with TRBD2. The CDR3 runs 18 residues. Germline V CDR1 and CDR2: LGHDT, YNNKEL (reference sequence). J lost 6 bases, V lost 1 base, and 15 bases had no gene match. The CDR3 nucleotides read TGTGCCAGCAGCCAAGGATCCGGTTTTAGCGGGTGGTCCAATGAGCAGTTCTTC. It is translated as CASSQGSGFSGWSNEQFF.

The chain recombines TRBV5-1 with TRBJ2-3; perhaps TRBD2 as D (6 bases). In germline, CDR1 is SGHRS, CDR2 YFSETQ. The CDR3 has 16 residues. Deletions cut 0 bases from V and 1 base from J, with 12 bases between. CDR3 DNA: TGCGCCAGCAGCTTGGGGGCGACTAGACGCACAGATACGCAGTATTTT. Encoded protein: CASSLGATRRTDTQYF.

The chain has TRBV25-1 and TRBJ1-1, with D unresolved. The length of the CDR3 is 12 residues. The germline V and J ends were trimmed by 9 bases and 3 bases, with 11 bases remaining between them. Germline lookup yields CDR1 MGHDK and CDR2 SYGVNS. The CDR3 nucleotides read TGTGCCAGGAAGAGGAGGGACACTGAAGCTTTCTTT. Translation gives CARKRRDTEAFF.

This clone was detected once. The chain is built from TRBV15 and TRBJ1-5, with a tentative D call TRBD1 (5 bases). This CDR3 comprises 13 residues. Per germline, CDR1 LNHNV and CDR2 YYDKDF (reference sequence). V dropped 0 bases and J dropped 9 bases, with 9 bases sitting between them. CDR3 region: CATSRDLGLPQHF. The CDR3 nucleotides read TGTGCCACCAGCAGAGATCTGGGACTGCCCCAGCATTTT.

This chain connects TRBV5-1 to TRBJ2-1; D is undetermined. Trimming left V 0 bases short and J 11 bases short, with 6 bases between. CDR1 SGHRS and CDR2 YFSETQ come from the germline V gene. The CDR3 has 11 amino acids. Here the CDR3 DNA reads TGCGCCAGCAGCTTGGAACTGAAGCAGTTCTTC. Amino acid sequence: CASSLELKQFF.

The chain's CDR3 is CASSPVPQGIGEQFF. Here the CDR3 DNA reads TGTGCCAGCAGCCCGGTCCCGCAGGGTATAGGTGAGCAGTTCTTC. The chain combines TRBV7-2 with TRBJ2-1; D is possibly TRBD1 (5 bases). Per germline, CDR1 SGHTA and CDR2 FQGNSA. The CDR3 spans 15 residues. Deletions cut 5 bases from V and 9 bases from J, with 20 bases between.

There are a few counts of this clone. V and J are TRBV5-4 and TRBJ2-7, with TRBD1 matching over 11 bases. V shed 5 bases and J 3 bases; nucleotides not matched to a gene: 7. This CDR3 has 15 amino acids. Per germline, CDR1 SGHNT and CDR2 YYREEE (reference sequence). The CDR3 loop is CASSKMGQGVYEQYF. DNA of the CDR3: TGTGCCAGCAGTAAAATGGGACAGGGGGTCTACGAGCAGTACTTC.

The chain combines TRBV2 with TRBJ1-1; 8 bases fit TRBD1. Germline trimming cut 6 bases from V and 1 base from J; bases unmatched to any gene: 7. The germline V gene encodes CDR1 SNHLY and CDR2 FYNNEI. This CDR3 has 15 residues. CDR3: CASSLIGQGNTEAFF. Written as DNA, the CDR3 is TGTGCCAGCAGCCTCATCGGACAGGGGAACACTGAAGCTTTCTTT.

This CDR3 reads CASSLGGQNTDTQYF. CDR3 in DNA: TGTGCCAGCAGCTTGGGGGGACAGAACACAGATACGCAGTATTTT. The J gene is TRBJ2-3, the V gene TRBV11-2; D is perhaps TRBD1 (7 bases). This CDR3 is built from 15 residues. The germline V and J ends were trimmed by 3 bases and 2 bases, with 12 bases remaining between them. Per germline, CDR1 SGHAT and CDR2 FQNNGV.

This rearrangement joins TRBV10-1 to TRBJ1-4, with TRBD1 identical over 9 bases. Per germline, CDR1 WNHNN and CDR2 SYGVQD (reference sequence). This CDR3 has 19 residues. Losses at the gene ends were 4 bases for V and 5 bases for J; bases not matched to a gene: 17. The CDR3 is CASSAPPPLRTGVNEKLFF. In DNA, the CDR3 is TGCGCCAGCAGTGCCCCGCCCCCCTTAAGGACAGGGGTAAATGAAAAACTGTTTTTT.

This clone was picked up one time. CDR3 in amino acids: CASSIGQGITYEQYF. CDR3 in DNA: TGTGCCAGTAGTATAGGACAGGGGATTACCTACGAGCAGTACTTC. V usage is TRBV19 and J usage is TRBJ2-7; 8 positions match TRBD1. CDR3 length: 15 amino acids. Germline CDR1 and CDR2: LNHDA and SQIVND (reference sequence). V lost 1 base, J lost 2 bases, and 4 bases stayed unmatched.

The CDR3 sequence is CAWSSQNTGELFF. The CDR3 DNA reads TGTGCCTGGAGTTCCCAGAACACCGGGGAGCTGTTTTTT. The J gene is TRBJ2-2, the V gene TRBV30, with D uncertain. The CDR3 runs to 13 residues. CDR1 and CDR2 (germline): GTSNPN, SVGIG (reference sequence). V was pared by 2 bases and J by 1 base, with 5 bases between.

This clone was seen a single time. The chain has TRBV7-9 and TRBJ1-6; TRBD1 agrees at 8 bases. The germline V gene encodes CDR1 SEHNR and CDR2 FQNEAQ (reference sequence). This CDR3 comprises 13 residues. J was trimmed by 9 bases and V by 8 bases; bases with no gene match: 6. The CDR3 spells CASSSGGRSPLHF. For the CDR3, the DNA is TGTGCCAGCTCATCAGGGGGCCGTTCACCCCTCCACTTT.

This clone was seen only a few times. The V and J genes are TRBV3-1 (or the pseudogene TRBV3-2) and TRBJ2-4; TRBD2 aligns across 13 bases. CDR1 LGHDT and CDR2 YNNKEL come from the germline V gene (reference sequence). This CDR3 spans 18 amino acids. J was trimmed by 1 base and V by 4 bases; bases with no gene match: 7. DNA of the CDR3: TGTGCCAGCAGCCGATCCGGGACTAGCGGGGTGGCCAAAAACATTCAGTACTTC. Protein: CASSRSGTSGVAKNIQYF.

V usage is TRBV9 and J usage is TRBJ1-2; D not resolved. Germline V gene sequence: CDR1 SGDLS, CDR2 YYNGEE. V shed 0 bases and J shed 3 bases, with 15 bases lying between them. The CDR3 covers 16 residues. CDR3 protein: CASSVVKGEGHYGYTF. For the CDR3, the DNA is TGTGCCAGCAGCGTAGTGAAAGGAGAGGGCCACTATGGCTACACCTTC.

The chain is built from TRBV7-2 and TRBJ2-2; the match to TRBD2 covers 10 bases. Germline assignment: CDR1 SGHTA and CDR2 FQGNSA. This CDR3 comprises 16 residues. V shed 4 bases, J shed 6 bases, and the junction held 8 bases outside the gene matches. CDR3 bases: TGTGCCAGCAGCTCGAACCCTAGCGGGAGTCCCGGGGAGCTGTTTTTT. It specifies CASSSNPSGSPGELFF.

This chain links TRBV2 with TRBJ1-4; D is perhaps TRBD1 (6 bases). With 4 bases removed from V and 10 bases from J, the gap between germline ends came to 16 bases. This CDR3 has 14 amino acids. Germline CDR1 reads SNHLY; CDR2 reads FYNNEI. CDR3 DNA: TGTGCCAGCAGTGCACAGGGCGAGGTGGCAAAACTGTTTTTT. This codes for CASSAQGEVAKLFF.

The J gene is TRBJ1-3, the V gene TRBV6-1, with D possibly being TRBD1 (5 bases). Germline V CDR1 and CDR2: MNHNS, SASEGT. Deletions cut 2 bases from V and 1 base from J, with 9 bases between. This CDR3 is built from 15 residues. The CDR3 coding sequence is TGTGCCAGCAGTGAACCACCAGGGTCTGGAAACACCATATATTTT. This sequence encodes CASSEPPGSGNTIYF.